The 21 T cell receptor beta chains presented below share a single source sample, sequenced in a study of shared clonotypes between healthy human individuals. TCRdb's table, derived via immunoSEQ multiplex PCR, lists solely in-frame clones and lacks some. The data contain hundreds of thousands of clones, around 79% of them singletons. Sequencing used PBMCs. These receptors all stem from a woman aged 40 to 50 in good health. Some clones in this sample may be carry-over from other donors' samples.

The gene calls are TRBV6-1 and TRBJ2-5; D might be TRBD1 or TRBD2, each matching 5 bases. V lost 0 bases and J lost 5, with 16 bases in between. CDR3 size: 16 residues. The germline CDR1 and CDR2 sequences are MNHNS and SASEGT. The CDR3: CASSEALGTLRETQYF. CDR3 bases: TGTGCCAGCAGTGAAGCGCTGGGGACCCTTAGGGAGACCCAGTACTTC.

The V and J genes are TRBV28 and TRBJ2-2, with 8 bases aligning to TRBD1. The V segment lost 7 bases and the J segment 4 bases; nucleotides outside the gene matches: 2. In germline, CDR1 is MDHEN, CDR2 SYDVKM. The CDR3 consists of 13 residues. This CDR3 reads CASKTGGTGELFF. The CDR3 DNA sequence: TGTGCCAGCAAAACAGGGGGCACCGGGGAGCTGTTTTTT.

The genes are TRBV4-1 and TRBJ1-1; a possible D gene is TRBD1 (6 bases). The CDR3 sequence is 16 residues long. Trimming shortened V by 6 bases and J by 3 bases, and 20 bases separated the two germline ends. Germline V lookup: CDR1 MGHRA, CDR2 YSYEKL. CDR3 protein: CASSQFGWGADTEAFF. CDR3 bases: TGCGCCAGCAGTCAATTTGGGTGGGGGGCAGACACTGAAGCTTTCTTT.

As regards this clone: Other DNA sequences from this sample encode an identical CDR3 as well. The rearrangement uses TRBV7-2 and TRBJ2-7; no reliable D call. Trimming cost V 3 bases and J 2 bases, with 5 bases left between them. The CDR3 is 12 residues long. The germline V gene encodes CDR1 SGHTA and CDR2 FQGNSA. CDR3 region: CASSLGTYEQYF. The CDR3 DNA is TGTGCCAGCAGCTTGGGAACCTACGAGCAGTACTTC.

The chain employs TRBV4-1 and TRBJ2-1; the match to TRBD2 covers 7 bases. This CDR3 contains 15 residues. Germline trimming cut 9 bases from V and 0 bases from J; bases unmatched to any gene: 8. Per the germline V gene, CDR1 is MGHRA and CDR2 is YSYEKL. CDR3 amino acids: CASAWGGSSYNEQFF. The CDR3 nucleotides read TGCGCCAGTGCGTGGGGCGGGAGCTCCTACAATGAGCAGTTCTTC.

The chain is built from TRBV7-9 and TRBJ2-7; D is unresolved. Deletions cut 1 base from V and 4 bases from J, with 8 bases between. Looked up from germline, CDR1 is SEHNR and CDR2 is FQNEAQ (reference sequence). The CDR3 runs 13 residues. CDR3 DNA sequence: TGTGCCAGCAGCTTAGGGGCTTCATACGAGCAGTACTTC. Its protein product is CASSLGASYEQYF. The complete variable domain, with remaining parts taken from reference TRBV7-9 and TRBJ2-7, reads DTGVSQNPRHKITKRGQNVTFRCDPISEHNRLYWYRQTLGQGPEFLTYFQNEAQLEKSRLLSDRFSAERPKGSFSTLEIQRTEQGDSAMYLCASSLGASYEQYFGPGTRLTVT.

This chain links TRBV27 with TRBJ2-1; the match to TRBD1 covers 7 bases. This CDR3 has 12 amino acids. Germline-derived CDR1 and CDR2 are MNHEY and SMNVEV (reference sequence). J was trimmed by 8 bases and V by 10 bases; bases with no gene match: 8. As DNA, the CDR3 is TGTGCCACCATGACAGGGATGTATGAGCAGTTCTTC. Encoded protein: CATMTGMYEQFF.

The CDR3 DNA reads as TGTGCCAGCAGCCCTGGACCGGCAGGGGGACCGTGGGCCAACGTCCTGACTTTC. Protein: CASSPGPAGGPWANVLTF. V is TRBV11-2 and J is TRBJ2-6, with TRBD1 matching over 7 bases. CDR3 length: 18 amino acids. Germline V gives CDR1 SGHAT, CDR2 FQNNGV. V lost 5 bases, J lost 5 bases, and 15 bases stayed unmatched.

V and J are TRBV11-2 and TRBJ2-7, with 9 bases lining up with TRBD1. In germline, CDR1 is SGHAT, CDR2 FQNNGV. Unmatched junction bases numbered 9, after V lost 5 bases and J lost 4 bases. This CDR3 is 15 amino acids long. The CDR3 protein is CASSPNRGRSYEQYF. The CDR3, as DNA: TGTGCCAGCAGCCCAAACAGGGGGCGTTCTTACGAGCAGTACTTC.

The chain joins TRBV28 to TRBJ1-4, with 7 bases fitting TRBD1. Germline V gene data show CDR1 as MDHEN and CDR2 as SYDVKM. There are 18 residues in the CDR3. V lost 4 bases to trimming and J lost 3 bases; unmatched junction nucleotides: 14. DNA of the CDR3: TGTGCCAGCAGTTCCCCCCGGACAGGAGTAGGAGCTAATGAAAAACTGTTTTTT. The encoded protein is CASSSPRTGVGANEKLFF.

The CDR3 reads CASSMVGGENEKLFF. In DNA, the CDR3 is TGTGCCAGTAGTATGGTAGGGGGCGAGAATGAAAAACTGTTTTTT. V and J are TRBV19 and TRBJ1-4; 7 bases map to TRBD1. V trimming: 3 bases; J trimming: 5 bases; junction bases outside the gene matches: 6. This CDR3 spans 15 amino acids. Germline V gene sequence: CDR1 LNHDA, CDR2 SQIVND (reference sequence).

This chain joins TRBV19 and TRBJ2-7; the D gene is possibly TRBD1 (6 bases). There are 12 residues in the CDR3. CDR1 LNHDA and CDR2 SQIVND come from the germline V gene (reference sequence). The V end was cut by 8 bases, the J end by 6 bases, with 14 bases between. DNA for the CDR3: TGTGCCAGTTCGAACAGGGTTGGCGAGCAGTACTTC. As protein: CASSNRVGEQYF.

The chain recombines TRBV2 with TRBJ1-2, with D uncertain. In germline, CDR1 is SNHLY, CDR2 FYNNEI. V gave up 4 bases and J gave up 4 bases, with 10 bases separating them. The CDR3 loop spans 13 amino acids. The CDR3 DNA sequence: TGTGCCAGCAGTGTCCTGGGCTCCTATGGCTACACCTTC. Translated, it gives CASSVLGSYGYTF.

CDR3 coding DNA: TGCGCCAGCAGCCCTGGACAGGTCACAGATACGCAGTATTTT. This codes for CASSPGQVTDTQYF. The chain links TRBV5-1 to TRBJ2-3; 7 bases fit TRBD1. Germline loops: CDR1 SGHRS, CDR2 YFSETQ. V lost 4 bases, J lost 2 bases, and 4 bases stayed unmatched. The CDR3 extends over 14 amino acids. Looking up the rest from reference TRBV5-1 and TRBJ2-3 gives the full variable domain: KAGVTQTPRYLIKTRGQQVTLSCSPISGHRSVSWYQQTPGQGLQFLFEYFSETQRNKGNFPGRFSGRQFSNSRSEMNVSTLELGDSALYLCASSPGQVTDTQYFGPGTRLTVL.

This clone was seen more than once but under ten times. Other nucleotide sequences from this sample produce the same CDR3. The chain is built from TRBV15 and TRBJ2-3, with D unresolved. Germline V lookup: CDR1 LNHNV, CDR2 YYDKDF (reference sequence). Deletions cut 1 base from V and 2 bases from J, with 7 bases between. The CDR3 spans 14 residues. The CDR3 nucleotides read TGTGCCACCAGCAGAGGGAGCCCCACAGATACGCAGTATTTT. Protein sequence: CATSRGSPTDTQYF.

The chain links TRBV29-1 to TRBJ2-1; 8 bases line up with TRBD1. The junction had 7 bases not matched to a gene; V was cut back by 6 bases and J by 6 bases. The CDR3 has 13 amino acids. Germline V gene data show CDR1 as SQVTM and CDR2 as ANQGSEA. This chain's CDR3 is CSVNPQGANEQFF. The CDR3 bases are TGCAGCGTCAACCCGCAGGGGGCCAATGAGCAGTTCTTC.

This clone was detected once. Here the CDR3 reads CASNTPRTAYYGYTF. Written as DNA, the CDR3 is TGTGCCAGCAACACCCCCCGGACAGCCTACTATGGCTACACCTTC. The genes are TRBV28 and TRBJ1-2, with D perhaps TRBD1 (6 bases). Trimming cost V 7 bases and J 3 bases, with 18 bases left between them. The CDR3 extends over 15 amino acids. In germline, CDR1 is MDHEN, CDR2 SYDVKM.

On this clone itself: A read error is possible here, since a much larger clone lies one base away. The V call is TRBV7-8, the J call TRBJ2-5; a possible D gene is TRBD1 (5 bases). Trimming took 3 bases from V and 1 from J, leaving 6 bases between them. This CDR3 is 13 amino acids long. Per germline, CDR1 SGHVS and CDR2 FQNEAQ. DNA for the CDR3: TGTGCCAGCAGCTTCAGGGTCCAAGAGACCCAGTACTTC. It translates to CASSFRVQETQYF. Supplemented by reference TRBV7-8 and TRBJ2-5, the full variable domain reads GAGVSQSPRYKVAKRGQDVALRCDPISGHVSLFWYQQALGQGPEFLTYFQNEAQLDKSGLPSDRFFAERPEGSVSTLKIQRTQQEDSAVYLCASSFRVQETQYFGPGTRLLVL.

J is TRBJ2-2 and V is TRBV2; 10 bases line up with TRBD1. Trimming cost V 7 bases and J 5 bases; bases outside gene matches: 7. Germline CDR1 SNHLY, CDR2 FYNNEI. This CDR3 has 15 residues. For the CDR3, the DNA is TGTGCCAGCACTAGACAGGGGGCAGGAACCGGGGAGCTGTTTTTT. It codes for CASTRQGAGTGELFF.

A few counts support this clone. The chain recombines TRBV28 with TRBJ2-7; tentatively, D is TRBD1 or TRBD2 (6 bases each). The germline V gene has CDR1 MDHEN and CDR2 SYDVKM. The CDR3 loop spans 14 amino acids. V dropped 8 bases and J dropped 0 bases, with 14 bases sitting between them. The CDR3 region is CASSGGTSSYEQYF. In DNA form, the CDR3 reads TGTGCCAGCTCCGGGGGCACAAGCTCCTACGAGCAGTACTTC. Full variable domain (rest looked up from reference TRBV28 and TRBJ2-7): DVKVTQSSRYLVKRTGEKVFLECVQDMDHENMFWYRQDPGLGLRLIYFSYDVKMKEKGDIPEGYSVSREKKERFSLILESASTNQTSMYLCASSGGTSSYEQYFGPGTRLTVT.

The chain employs TRBV7-2 and TRBJ2-1, with a possible D match to TRBD2 (6 bases). Germline CDR1 SGHTA, CDR2 FQGNSA. Trimming removed 1 base at V and 10 bases at J, with 14 bases between. The CDR3 is 14 amino acids. CDR3 DNA sequence: TGTGCCAGCAGCTTAGATCGGTCTGGGGGGGAGCAGTTCTTC. Its protein product is CASSLDRSGGEQFF.